The source of this T cell receptor (beta chain) is a study of blood T cell repertoires in COVID-19. Overall study: Samples representing acute and convalescent COVID-19 were sourced from the United States, Italy and Spain. From T cells, B-cell-depleted T cells, or PBMCs came the material, which was cDNA or gDNA.

In the study's own analysis: Reference gene primer amplification gave estimated nucleated cell counts. The method was immunoSEQ multiplex PCR; TCRdb's version includes in-frame clones alone and lacks a portion of them. The V and J calls and clone size are taken from that table; D and trimming were inferred from the DNA. The sample contains roughly 30,000 clones, 89% of which appear only once. Germline loops: CDR1 LGHNA, CDR2 YNFKEQ. With 1 base removed from V and 4 bases from J, the gap between germline ends came to 13 bases. There are 15 residues in the CDR3. The sample comprised peripheral blood. This clonotype was sampled from a man aged 80 or over with acute or convalescent COVID-19. This chain uses TRBV4-2 with TRBJ1-2; tentative D call: TRBD1 (6 bases). The CDR3 nucleotides read TGTGCCAGCAGCCAAGGGGCGGGGGCAGTCTATGGCTACACCTTC. It specifies CASSQGAGAVYGYTF.